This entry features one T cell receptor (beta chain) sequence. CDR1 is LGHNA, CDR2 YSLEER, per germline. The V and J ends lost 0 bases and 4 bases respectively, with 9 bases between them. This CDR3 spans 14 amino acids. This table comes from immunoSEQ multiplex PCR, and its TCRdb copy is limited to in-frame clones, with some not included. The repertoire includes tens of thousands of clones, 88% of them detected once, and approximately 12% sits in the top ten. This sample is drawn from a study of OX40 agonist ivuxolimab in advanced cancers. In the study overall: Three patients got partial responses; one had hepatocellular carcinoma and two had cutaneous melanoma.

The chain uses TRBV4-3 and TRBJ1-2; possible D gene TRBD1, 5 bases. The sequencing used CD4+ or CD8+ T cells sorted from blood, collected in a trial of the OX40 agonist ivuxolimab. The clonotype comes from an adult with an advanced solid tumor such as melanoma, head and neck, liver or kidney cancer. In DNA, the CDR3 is TGCGCCAGCAGCCAAGACGGGGCAAGCTATGGCTACACCTTC. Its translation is CASSQDGASYGYTF.